This T cell receptor beta chain was captured by sequencing in a study of blood T cells in healthy people across ages (dated by TCRdb to about 2015). About the investigation overall: In model experiments, roughly one uniquely barcoded TCR beta cDNA molecule per two T cells was captured by template switching. To track age-related changes in TCR beta repertoire diversity, the study relied on deep sequencing normalized with unique cDNA molecular identifiers. The donors were divided into four age groups: young (average about 15 years), middle-aged (about 40), aged (about 61) and long-lived (about 84). Donors of different ages were randomly distributed across sequencing lanes to avoid experimental bias. Using the same blood draw, the study looked at two additional independent replicas of 1 million unique cDNA reads for two donors, one aged 18 to 30 and the other aged 80 or older. On the study overall, not on this receptor specifically: Total diversity estimates from one million sequenced T cells were considered lower bounds and underestimates. The percentage of naive T cells measured by flow cytometry correlated strongly with observed TCR beta diversity. The CMV infection status of donors was not known, potentially confounding age-related changes in expanded clonotypes. As age increased, observed TCR beta diversity per million T cells dropped in a roughly linear way, and a significant reduction was already evident by age about 40. Compared with the aged group, the long-lived group had more naive CD4+ T cells, fewer expanded clones and increased TCR diversity, a pattern suggesting age selection. Bulk unsorted PBMC profiling prevented conclusive comparison of naive and antigen-experienced compartments.

Systemically healthy Caucasian individuals from Russia, 35 to 40 in total and aged about 6 to 100 years, were included as donors. Each donor gave roughly 11 milliliters of peripheral blood, drawn into EDTA-treated Vacutainer tubes. Ficoll-Paque density-gradient centrifugation was used to isolate PBMCs, with at least 6 million obtained per sample. Total RNA was extracted from PBMCs with Trizol reagent, with at least 5.5 micrograms obtained per sample. The percentages of naive CD45RAhigh/CD27high T cells were determined by flow cytometry on a PBMC aliquot from every donor. This clonotype has a handful of counts. The antigen it recognizes is unknown. No quality values exist for individual bases; no much larger clone is one base distant. Libraries were prepared through 5' RACE. For sequencing, an Illumina HiSeq 2500 was employed. A second about 7 to 11 cycle PCR used a sample-barcoded 5' primer and a J-beta primer mix. Each TCR beta cDNA molecule received a unique molecular identifier from a template-switch 5' adaptor carrying 12 random nucleotides. Each sample yielded at least 2.5 million CDR3-containing paired-end reads. First-strand cDNA synthesis was performed from all RNA using the Mint cDNA synthesis kit, with priming by a TRBC-specific oligonucleotide. All cDNA was treated with uracil-DNA glycosylase and then went through a first 18-cycle PCR with the universal primers M1SS and BC2_uni_R. Processing in the source paper ran as follows. For normalization, 1 million high-quality reads, each with a distinct molecular identifier, were randomly selected from each sample. Reads sharing molecular identifiers were discarded rather than binned into consensus sequences. MiTCR, run with a Q25 quality threshold and the strictest error-elimination algorithm, handled CDR3 identification, clonotype clustering and error correction. A nonparametric unseen species model with Euler transformation was used to estimate a lower bound on total TCR beta diversity. The public reads were reprocessed in TCRdb via fastp at Q25 and MiXCR, keeping in-frame beta chains. Duplicate CDR3 protein sequences are folded into a single record with the most common DNA and genes. The V and J calls were determined by TCRdb, not by the authors. The sample table shows hundreds of thousands of distinct CDR3 sequences, and roughly 64% are seen once. The biggest ten clones account for approximately 21% of the sample.

Ends trimmed: V by 8 bases, J by 4 bases; bases unmatched to a gene: 10. The germline V gene sets CDR1 to MNHEY and CDR2 to SVGAGI. Its CDR3 holds 14 amino acids, cysteine through phenylalanine. The DNA shown is the 42-base CDR3, in frame from base 1. This chain joins TRBV6-5 to TRBJ2-5; 7 bases in the middle match TRBD2. The sequence was collected from a man aged 25-45 years in good health. Sample: blood. CDR3 region: CASGGRERGETQYF. The nucleotides read TGTGCCAGCGGAGGGCGGGAGAGAGGAGAGACCCAGTACTTC.